The next 21 T cell receptor gamma chains were all read from a single sample in a study of intestinal T cells in coeliac disease. Each case's genomic DNA was extracted from ten roughly 4.5-µm formalin-fixed paraffin-embedded scrolls. LymphoTrack primers amplified TRG sequences from roughly 0.2 ug of biopsy DNA. TCRdb called clones anew from the multiplex PCR reads with CATT. The top ten hold around 60% of the sample, which has about 300 gamma-chain clones, roughly 49% seen once. The sample consisted of a duodenal biopsy. The receptors shown here come from a human donor who served as a control with a normal duodenal biopsy, not a healthy volunteer.

For this clone: This likely came from a read error, as a far larger clone is one base away. The sample holds other DNA sequences that translate to the same CDR3. J is TRGJ1 or TRGJ2 and V is TRGV4. The CDR3 has 11 amino acids. The germline CDR1 and CDR2 sequences are EGSTGY and YDSYTSSV. CDR3 sequence reads: CATRERREKLF. The CDR3 DNA reads TGTGCCACCCGAGAACGACGGGAGAAGCTCTTT.

A remark on this clone: The junction departs from the called germline gene at one end, perhaps through a read error. The genes are TRGV4 and TRGJ1 or TRGJ2. The CDR3 has 12 amino acids. CDR1 is EGSTGY and CDR2 is YDSYTSSV in the germline V gene. The CDR3 reads CATWNGSYKKLF. As DNA, the CDR3 is TGTGCCACCTGGAATGGAAGCTATAAGAAACTCTTT.

This clone was detected only a few times. The TCRdb protein, from a much larger clone, departs from this DNA's translation at residue 18, likely by read error; the protein shown derives from the DNA. The chain joins TRGV8 to TRGJP1. The better agreement between TRGJP and the DNA end casts doubt on the J call. This CDR3 region has 19 residues. Germline V gene data show CDR1 as VENAVY and CDR2 as YDSYNSRV. CDR3 bases: TGTGCCACCTGGGATAGAATGGGCCGGGGGCGACCCACTGGTTGGTTCAAGGTATTT. It is translated as CATWDRMGRGRPTGWFKVF.

A few counts support this clone. This sequence joins TRGV9 and TRGJ1 or TRGJ2. J gave up 4 bases and V 12 bases, and 15 bases lay outside the gene matches. CDR1 and CDR2 (germline): GITISATS, ISYDGTV (reference sequence). The CDR3 sequence is 13 residues long. CDR3 nucleotide sequence: TGTGCCCTTGTGGGAGGTGCATATTATAAGAAACTCTTT. Its translation: CALVGGAYYKKLF.

The rearrangement links TRGV4 to TRGJ1 or TRGJ2. This CDR3 has 13 amino acids. After removal of 12 bases from V and 6 bases from J, the junction contained 17 bases not matched to a gene. The germline V gene encodes CDR1 EGSTGY and CDR2 YDSYTSSV. The DNA of the CDR3 is TGTGCCCACCTGGGATGGGGTGGTTATAAGAAACTCTTT. This gives the protein CAHLGWGGYKKLF.

This clone was counted a few times. The J gene is TRGJ1 or TRGJ2, the V gene TRGV8. Germline-derived CDR1 and CDR2 are VENAVY and YDSYNSRV. V lost 2 bases and J lost 0; bases outside the gene matches: 13. The CDR3 extends over 17 amino acids. This CDR3 reads CATWDKDPPQNYYKKLF. DNA of the CDR3: TGTGCCACCTGGGATAAGGATCCCCCCCAGAATTATTATAAGAAACTCTTT.

The genes are TRGV4 and TRGJ1 or TRGJ2. Looked up from germline, CDR1 is EGSTGY and CDR2 is YDSYTSSV. Trimming took 1 base from V and 2 from J; bases not matched to a gene: 8. CDR3 size: 15 residues. DNA of the CDR3: TGTGCCACCTGGGATGGCCGAAGGGATTATTATAAGAAACTCTTT. Protein sequence: CATWDGRRDYYKKLF.

This sequence joins TRGV8 and TRGJP1. CDR1 is VENAVY and CDR2 is YDSYNSRV in the germline V gene. This CDR3 contains 20 residues. The trim removed 1 base at V and 3 bases at J, leaving 20 bases unmatched. As DNA, the CDR3 is TGTGCCACCTGGGATAGAATGGGCCCGGGGGGCGACCCCACTGGTTGGTTCAAGATATTT. This translates into CATWDRMGPGGDPTGWFKIF.

V gene TRGV10 combines with J gene TRGJ1 or TRGJ2. TRGV10 has ORF status, its function being uncertain. The CDR3 sequence is 10 residues long. With 11 bases clipped from V and 12 bases from J, the junction kept 11 bases outside the gene matches. In DNA form, the CDR3 reads TGTGCTGCGGAGTTAAATAGGAAACTCTTT. Amino acid sequence: CAAELNRKLF.

The V and J genes are TRGV2 and TRGJP2. Germline-derived CDR1 and CDR2 are EGSNGY and YDSYNSKV. This CDR3 comprises 15 residues. Trimming at V came to 1 base and at J to 9 bases, leaving 11 bases not matched to a gene. CDR3 nucleotides: TGTGCCACCTGGGACGGCCCCGTAGTGTATTGGATCAAGACGTTT. It codes for CATWDGPVVYWIKTF.

V is TRGV9 and J is TRGJ1 or TRGJ2. This CDR3 is built from 13 residues. V shed 10 bases, J shed 4 bases, and the junction held 13 bases outside the gene matches. CDR1 GITISATS and CDR2 ISYDGTV come from the germline V gene (reference sequence). CDR3 residues: CAFVGGAYYKKLF. The DNA for the CDR3 is TGTGCCTTCGTGGGAGGTGCATATTATAAGAAACTCTTT.

This clone is hyperexpanded by share. V gene TRGV2 combines with J gene TRGJ1 or TRGJ2. Trimming removed 0 bases from V and 4 bases from J; junction bases left unmatched: 3. CDR1 is EGSNGY, CDR2 YDSYNSKV, per germline. The length of the CDR3 is 13 residues. As DNA, the CDR3 is TGTGCCACCTGGGACGGGCCGTATTATAAGAAACTCTTT. It codes for CATWDGPYYKKLF.

The V gene is TRGV10, the J gene TRGJP1. TRGV10 is an ORF; its function is uncertain. The CDR3 sequence is 10 residues long. Trimming cost V 12 bases and J 8 bases; bases outside gene matches: 4. CDR3: CAALGWFKIF. CDR3 nucleotide sequence: TGTGCTGCCTTAGGTTGGTTCAAGATATTT.

There are a few counts of this clone. This chain connects TRGV2 to TRGJ1 or TRGJ2. The CDR3 is 14 amino acids. With 0 bases clipped from V and 6 bases from J, the junction kept 8 bases outside the gene matches. The germline V gene has CDR1 EGSNGY and CDR2 YDSYNSKV. CDR3 nucleotides: TGTGCCACCTGGGACGGGCCCATTTCTTATAAGAAACTCTTT. Translated: CATWDGPISYKKLF.

CDR3 sequence reads: CATVGRDYYKKLF. The CDR3 DNA is TGTGCCACCGTCGGACGAGATTATTATAAGAAACTCTTT. V and J are TRGV8 and TRGJ1 or TRGJ2. J lost 2 bases, V lost 9 bases, and 10 bases had no gene match. The CDR3 is 13 amino acids. Germline CDR1 reads VENAVY; CDR2 reads YDSYNSRV.

The chain employs TRGV8 and TRGJ1 or TRGJ2. The V gene's germline CDR1 is VENAVY and CDR2 YDSYNSRV. This CDR3 has 13 residues. Unmatched junction bases numbered 4, after V lost 3 bases and J lost 2 bases. CDR3 DNA: TGTGCCACCTGGGATCGGGATTATTATAAGAAACTCTTT. This translates into CATWDRDYYKKLF.

This clone occurred a few times. J is TRGJ1 or TRGJ2 and V is TRGV11. TRGV11 is an ORF, and what it does is uncertain. This CDR3 has 12 amino acids. The junction had 8 bases not matched to a gene; V was cut back by 3 bases and J by 12 bases. The chain's CDR3 is CACWIRVIRKLF. The CDR3 DNA sequence: TGTGCCTGCTGGATTAGGGTTATAAGGAAACTCTTT.

J is TRGJ1 or TRGJ2 and V is TRGV3. Germline V gene data show CDR1 as VTNTFY and CDR2 as YDVSTARD (reference sequence). This CDR3 has 14 residues. V shed 6 bases, J shed 0 bases, and the junction held 8 bases outside the gene matches. The CDR3, as DNA: TGTGCCACCTGGACGGTTAAGAATTATTATAAGAAACTCTTT. Translation gives CATWTVKNYYKKLF.

The chain's CDR3 is CAHLGDTGWFKIF. CDR3 in DNA: TGTGCCCACCTGGGGGACACTGGTTGGTTCAAGATATTT. The rearrangement uses TRGV8 and TRGJP1. The CDR3 totals 13 residues. With V trimmed by 12 bases and J by 4 bases, 11 bases remained unmatched. Germline V gives CDR1 VENAVY, CDR2 YDSYNSRV.

This clone turned up a few times. This may be a read error: a much more frequent sequence differs by one nucleotide. The chain recombines TRGV10 with TRGJP1. TRGV10 is designated an ORF whose function remains uncertain. The trim removed 11 bases at V and 10 bases at J, leaving 23 bases unmatched. This CDR3 has 16 amino acids. The CDR3 nucleotides read TGTGCTGCGACACGGGGGGTTTGGTCGACAGATTGGTTCAAGATATTT. It yields the protein CAATRGVWSTDWFKIF.

This clone was picked up a small number of times. The chain joins TRGV2 to TRGJ1 or TRGJ2. The ends lost 0 bases at V and 4 bases at J; junction bases unmatched: 12. This CDR3 contains 16 residues. Per germline, CDR1 EGSNGY and CDR2 YDSYNSKV. The chain's CDR3 is CATWDGRIKTYYKKLF. CDR3 in DNA: TGTGCCACCTGGGACGGGCGGATAAAAACCTATTATAAGAAACTCTTT.